These 24 T cell receptor beta chains originate from one sample sequenced in a study of cytomegalovirus exposure and HLA in healthy donors. The PCR employed 60 Vbeta primers together with 13 Jbeta primers. This table comes from immunoSEQ multiplex PCR, and its TCRdb copy is limited to in-frame clones, with some not included. The repertoire holds 120,000 to 150,000 clones, approximately 80% seen once, with 4% to 4.5% in the top ten. Sample: PBMCs. The receptors were sampled from a woman aged 40 to 50 in good health and CMV-seropositive.

The chain has TRBV2 and TRBJ2-7; no firm D call. CDR1 and CDR2 from the germline V gene are SNHLY and FYNNEI. V lost 8 bases to trimming and J lost 4 bases, with 9 bases between them. The CDR3 runs 11 residues. The CDR3, as DNA: TGTGCCAGCCATCAGACTTACGAGCAGTACTTC. Its protein product is CASHQTYEQYF.

The chain couples TRBV10-2 to TRBJ2-3, with 8 nucleotides matching TRBD1. This CDR3 is 13 amino acids long. V shed 8 bases, J shed 4 bases, and the junction held 5 bases outside the gene matches. The germline V gene has CDR1 WSHSY and CDR2 SAAADI. The CDR3 DNA follows: TGCGCCAGCTCGACAGGGGAAGCAGATACGCAGTATTTT. Translated: CASSTGEADTQYF.

V usage is TRBV4-2 and J usage is TRBJ2-7, with 12 bases identical to TRBD2. Germline CDR1 LGHNA, CDR2 YNFKEQ. This CDR3 spans 17 amino acids. Losses at the gene ends were 0 bases for V and 5 bases for J; bases not matched to a gene: 8. The CDR3 reads CASSQDTTSGSSDEQYF. For the CDR3, the DNA is TGTGCCAGCAGCCAAGATACGACTAGCGGGAGTTCAGACGAGCAGTACTTC.

The genes are TRBV4-1 and TRBJ2-1; TRBD2 matches at 14 bases. Per germline, CDR1 MGHRA and CDR2 YSYEKL. J was trimmed by 9 bases and V by 2 bases; bases with no gene match: 6. There are 16 residues in the CDR3. The CDR3 loop reads CASSQPGLAGGSEQFF. The CDR3 nucleotides are TGCGCCAGCAGCCAACCTGGACTAGCGGGAGGTAGTGAGCAGTTCTTC.

The CDR3 nucleotides are TGTGCCAGCGGGGGAGGGGTCCTTATCCACAATGAGCAGTTCTTC. This sequence encodes CASGGGVLIHNEQFF. V and J are TRBV6-1 and TRBJ2-1, with 7 bases lining up with TRBD2. Germline loops: CDR1 MNHNS, CDR2 SASEGT. J was trimmed by 5 bases and V by 8 bases; bases with no gene match: 12. The CDR3 runs 15 residues.

This clone showed up just a few times. The gene calls are TRBV15 and TRBJ2-5; D is unresolved. The J call is in doubt because the DNA end fits TRBJ2-7 better. The CDR3 spans 14 residues. In germline, CDR1 is LNHNV, CDR2 YYDKDF (reference sequence). The CDR3 DNA reads TGTGCCACCAGCAGAGAACCGCGCTCCTACGAGCAGTACTTC. Its translation: CATSREPRSYEQYF.

The J gene is TRBJ1-3, the V gene TRBV2; weak D call: TRBD1 (5 bases). There are 17 residues in the CDR3. The V gene lost 7 bases and the J gene lost 0 bases, with 19 bases spanning the gap. In germline, CDR1 is SNHLY, CDR2 FYNNEI. The CDR3: CASIRGGKRGSGNTIYF. For the CDR3, the DNA is TGTGCCAGCATTCGGGGGGGGAAGAGGGGCTCTGGAAACACCATATATTTT.

This clone has just one count. The V and J genes are TRBV5-6 and TRBJ2-7; the D gene is possibly TRBD1 (6 bases). V was shortened by 4 bases and J by 2 bases, with 13 bases between the two germline ends. The V gene's germline CDR1 is SGHDT and CDR2 YYEEEE. CDR3 length equals 14 residues. DNA of the CDR3: TGTGCCAGCAGCCCGGGACATACGCCCTACGAGCAGTACTTC. This sequence encodes CASSPGHTPYEQYF.

V gene TRBV5-4 combines with J gene TRBJ1-6; TRBD1 agrees at 8 bases. The CDR3 sequence is 16 residues long. V shed 4 bases, J shed 7 bases, and the junction held 10 bases outside the gene matches. The germline gives CDR1 SGHNT, CDR2 YYREEE (reference sequence). Written as DNA, the CDR3 is TGTGCCAGCAGCACACGTCGGGACAGGACCAATTCACCCCTCCACTTT. Protein product: CASSTRRDRTNSPLHF.

The V call is TRBV15, the J call TRBJ1-2; tentative D call: TRBD1 (6 bases). V was shortened by 2 bases and J by 2 bases, with 18 bases between the two germline ends. Germline CDR1 LNHNV, CDR2 YYDKDF (reference sequence). This CDR3 contains 17 residues. This CDR3 is CATSRISLGGQNYGYTF. The CDR3 DNA reads TGTGCCACCAGCAGAATTTCTCTCGGGGGGCAAAACTATGGCTACACCTTC.

In its sample, this clone was seen a few times. The chain carries TRBV4-3 and TRBJ2-7, with D unresolved. V lost 0 bases, J lost 3 bases, and 6 bases lay in between. Germline CDR1 LGHNA, CDR2 YSLEER. The CDR3 runs to 13 residues. The CDR3 region has the DNA TGCGCCAGCAGCCAAGATCAGTACTACGAGCAGTACTTC. Its protein is CASSQDQYYEQYF.

V is TRBV18 and J is TRBJ2-5, with D uncertain. The CDR3 length is 13 residues. CDR1 and CDR2 (germline): KGHSH, LQKENI. The V end lost 5 bases, the J end lost 5 bases, and 12 bases lay between the germline ends. The CDR3, as DNA: TGTGCCAGCTCAGATAACGAGGTGGAGACCCAGTACTTC. Translation: CASSDNEVETQYF.

The J gene is TRBJ2-5, the V gene TRBV27, with 9 bases fitting TRBD2. Germline V gene sequence: CDR1 MNHEY, CDR2 SMNVEV (reference sequence). J gave up 1 base and V 6 bases, and 6 bases lay outside the gene matches. CDR3 length equals 15 residues. For the CDR3, the DNA is TGTGCCAGCAGACCTTTAGCGGGGGCCCAAGAGACCCAGTACTTC. It is translated as CASRPLAGAQETQYF.

The chain combines TRBV5-1 with TRBJ2-5; TRBD1 agrees at 7 bases. The J segment lost 4 bases and the V segment lost 3 bases, leaving 3 bases of the junction unmatched. This CDR3 has 13 residues. The germline CDR1 and CDR2 sequences are SGHRS and YFSETQ. The CDR3 loop is CASSSRTGETQYF. DNA for the CDR3: TGCGCCAGCAGCTCCCGGACAGGAGAGACCCAGTACTTC.

The gene calls are TRBV7-2 and TRBJ1-3; tentatively, D is TRBD1 (6 bases). Trimming shortened V by 0 bases and J by 2 bases, and 8 bases separated the two germline ends. The germline V gene has CDR1 SGHTA and CDR2 FQGNSA. The CDR3 consists of 15 residues. The CDR3 DNA is TGTGCCAGCAGCTTAGCGGGGGCTGCTGGAAACACCATATATTTT. Protein product: CASSLAGAAGNTIYF. The complete variable domain, with remaining parts taken from reference TRBV7-2 and TRBJ1-3, reads GAGVSQSPSNKVTEKGKDVELRCDPISGHTALYWYRQSLGQGLEFLIYFQGNSAPDKSGLPSDRFSAERTGGSVSTLTIQRTQQEDSAVYLCASSLAGAAGNTIYFGEGSWLTVV.

The rearrangement uses TRBV13 and TRBJ1-2; TRBD1 is a possible D gene (6 bases). V shed 5 bases and J shed 5 bases, with 15 bases lying between them. Germline V gene lookup returns CDR1 PRHDT and CDR2 FYEKMQ (reference sequence). This CDR3 is 14 amino acids long. The CDR3 reads CASSRRQDPYGYTF. The CDR3 DNA follows: TGTGCCAGCAGCAGACGACAGGACCCTTATGGCTACACCTTC.

Note on this clone: Other DNA variants within this sample encode the same CDR3. The chain recombines TRBV7-2 with TRBJ2-2; D is unclear. This CDR3 has 12 amino acids. V dropped 5 bases and J dropped 2 bases, with 3 bases sitting between them. Germline V gene data show CDR1 as SGHTA and CDR2 as FQGNSA. CDR3 protein: CASSLNTGELFF. The CDR3 nucleotides read TGTGCCAGCAGCCTAAACACCGGGGAGCTGTTTTTT.

The V and J genes are TRBV5-1 and TRBJ2-5; TRBD1 aligns across 11 bases. Gene TRBJ2-7 matches the end of the DNA better, so the J call may be wrong. Germline lookup yields CDR1 SGHRS and CDR2 YFSETQ. CDR3 size: 18 residues. The CDR3 bases are TGCGCCAGCAGCTTGACCTTTCGGACCGGGACAGGGGGCTACGAGCAGTACTTC. Translation gives CASSLTFRTGTGGYEQYF.

This clone occurred a few times. The V and J genes are TRBV5-1 and TRBJ2-7; 8 bases fit TRBD1. Germline CDR1 SGHRS, CDR2 YFSETQ. CDR3 length equals 14 residues. V was clipped by 3 bases and J by 2 bases; unmatched bases: 4. The DNA for the CDR3 is TGCGCCAGCAGCTCGTCGACAGGGGCCTACGAGCAGTACTTC. It translates to CASSSSTGAYEQYF.

This clone was found once. The gene calls are TRBV19 and TRBJ1-1, with unresolved D. Germline V CDR1 and CDR2: LNHDA, SQIVND (reference sequence). The V end was cut by 0 bases, the J end by 5 bases, with 10 bases between. This CDR3 comprises 14 residues. The CDR3: CASSIDGPQTEAFF. The CDR3 nucleotides read TGTGCCAGTAGTATAGATGGGCCGCAGACTGAAGCTTTCTTT.

This clone was seen a single time. The gene calls are TRBV28 and TRBJ1-2; 7 bases are shared with TRBD1. Germline V lookup: CDR1 MDHEN, CDR2 SYDVKM. V dropped 6 bases and J dropped 6; count of bases not matched to a gene: 10. CDR3 length: 14 residues. DNA of the CDR3: TGTGCCAGCAGAAGGACAGGAGCCGGGGATGGCTACACCTTC. Translation gives CASRRTGAGDGYTF.

This chain joins TRBV27 and TRBJ1-6; TRBD1 is a possible D gene (6 bases). The V and J ends lost 2 bases and 7 bases respectively, with 15 bases between them. This CDR3 is 16 amino acids long. Per germline, CDR1 MNHEY and CDR2 SMNVEV (reference sequence). The CDR3 DNA reads as TGTGCCAGCAGTTTAGCGGGGGGGCGCGGGAATTCACCCCTCCACTTT. Translation gives CASSLAGGRGNSPLHF.

This clone was detected a few times. The genes are TRBV6-6 and TRBJ2-7; a weak D match, TRBD1 (7 bases). The CDR3 spans 15 residues. V lost 6 bases to trimming and J lost 3 bases, with 18 bases between them. The germline gives CDR1 MNHNY, CDR2 SVGAGI (reference sequence). The CDR3 DNA reads TGTGCCAGCAGCTCAGGGGGGTTAGACATCTACGAGCAGTACTTC. It is translated as CASSSGGLDIYEQYF.

The rearrangement links TRBV15 to TRBJ1-4, with 11 bases that match TRBD1. CDR3 length: 15 amino acids. V was pared by 7 bases and J by 3 bases, with 4 bases of the junction left unmatched. Germline V CDR1 and CDR2: LNHNV, YYDKDF (reference sequence). CDR3 sequence reads: CATTEGQGANEKLFF. CDR3 bases: TGTGCCACCACCGAGGGACAGGGGGCTAATGAAAAACTGTTTTTT.